Listed below are T cell receptor beta chains from one sample, sequenced in a study of molecular identifiers for immune sequencing clone quantification. MiXCR, applied by TCRdb to the PCR reads, yields one record per CDR3 protein. The sample has approximately 63,000 distinct CDR3 sequences, around 19% seen once. Sequenced material: naive CD8+ T cells from blood, with Jurkat cell RNA spiked in. These receptors originate from a human donor in good health. Some libraries in this study had Jurkat cell RNA spiked in. CDR3s include the opening cysteine and the closing phenylalanine or tryptophan. Each record gives: clone size, D gene, V gene, J gene, CDR3 protein, CDR3 DNA. D genes are given only for firm matches. Clone size, where shown, is once, few, many, or a class for clones that have expanded.

many,TRBD2,TRBV27,TRBJ2-7,CASSLFGAGGPSDEQYF,TGTGCCAGCAGTTTATTCGGTGCGGGAGGGCCGAGCGACGAGCAGTACTTC
many,TRBD1,TRBV30,TRBJ1-1,CAWTPGGNTEAFF,TGTGCCTGGACCCCAGGGGGAAACACTGAAGCTTTCTTT
-,-,TRBV20-1,TRBJ2-1,CSRRELEGGTYNEQFF,TGCAGTCGTCGGGAGCTTGAGGGGGGCACCTACAATGAGCAGTTCTTC
many,TRBD1,TRBV27,TRBJ1-1,CASSPQGALNTEAFF,TGTGCCAGCAGCCCACAGGGGGCGTTGAACACTGAAGCTTTCTTT
-,TRBD2,TRBV5-1,TRBJ2-5,CASSLLTSGDDTETQYF,TGCGCCAGCAGCTTACTGACTAGCGGGGACGACACGGAGACCCAGTACTTC
-,-,TRBV7-2,TRBJ2-7,CASSLVTPSYEQYF,TGTGCCAGCAGCTTAGTTACCCCCTCCTACGAGCAGTACTTC
many,TRBD2,TRBV5-4,TRBJ2-7,CASSLVAGGFSYEQYF,TGTGCCAGCAGCTTGGTCGCGGGAGGTTTTTCCTACGAGCAGTACTTC
many,-,TRBV29-1,TRBJ1-1,CSVAGTNTEAFF,TGCAGCGTGGCAGGGACAAACACTGAAGCTTTCTTT
many,-,TRBV9,TRBJ2-5,CASSVEGGGQETQYF,TGTGCCAGCAGCGTAGAAGGGGGTGGGCAAGAGACCCAGTACTTC
-,-,TRBV5-6,TRBJ2-7,CASSWGTLSYEQYF,TGTGCCAGCAGCTGGGGCACTCTTTCCTACGAGCAGTACTTC
many,-,TRBV28,TRBJ2-2,CASSSFIDRFSAGELFF,TGTGCCAGCAGTTCCTTTATCGACAGGTTTAGCGCCGGGGAGCTGTTTTTT
few,TRBD2,TRBV2,TRBJ2-3,CASSPAGDTDTQYF,TGTGCCAGCAGCCCAGCGGGAGACACAGATACGCAGTATTTT
few,-,TRBV4-1,TRBJ2-7,CASSNPAGHEQYF,TGCGCCAGCAGCAACCCGGCGGGTCACGAGCAGTACTTC
many,-,TRBV6-4,TRBJ2-2,CAPRRGTGELFF,TGTGCCCCAAGACGCGGCACCGGGGAGCTGTTTTTT
many,-,TRBV23-1,TRBJ2-3,CASSQSRPRGSTDTQYF,TGCGCCAGCAGTCAATCGCGGCCTCGGGGCAGCACAGATACGCAGTATTTT
many,-,TRBV7-8,TRBJ1-1,CASSTSYSGVGTEAFF,TGTGCCAGCAGCACATCCTACTCAGGGGTGGGCACTGAAGCTTTCTTT
-,-,TRBV28,TRBJ2-1,CASSFPRAGENEQFF,TGTGCCAGCAGTTTTCCCCGAGCAGGGGAGAATGAGCAGTTCTTC
many,-,TRBV4-2,TRBJ2-2,CASSQRTLNTGELFF,TGTGCCAGCAGCCAACGGACCTTAAACACCGGGGAGCTGTTTTTT
-,TRBD1,TRBV18,TRBJ2-7,CASSPLGTDPVGVQYF,TGTGCCAGCTCACCACTCGGGACAGACCCCGTGGGGGTGCAGTACTTC
-,-,TRBV7-8,TRBJ2-7,CASSQAVSYEQYF,TGTGCCAGCAGCCAGGCGGTCTCCTACGAGCAGTACTTC
many,-,TRBV9,TRBJ2-1,CASSPRSQSGSYNEQFF,TGTGCCAGCAGCCCTCGGTCCCAATCTGGTTCCTACAATGAGCAGTTCTTC
many,TRBD1,TRBV4-1,TRBJ1-2,CASSLQGKAGYTF,TGCGCCAGCAGCCTACAGGGGAAGGCTGGCTACACCTTC
few,-,TRBV24-1,TRBJ1-2,CATREGENYGYTF,TGTGCCACCAGGGAGGGGGAAAACTATGGCTACACCTTC
many,-,TRBV27,TRBJ1-1,CASSLGQMNTEAFF,TGTGCCAGCAGTTTAGGACAGATGAACACTGAAGCTTTCTTT
many,TRBD1,TRBV7-9,TRBJ1-5,CASSSGTGQGQPQHF,TGTGCCAGCAGCTCCGGGACAGGGCAAGGTCAGCCCCAGCATTTT
-,TRBD2,TRBV19,TRBJ2-1,CASSIDHAGGTYNEQFF,TGTGCCAGTAGTATAGATCATGCGGGAGGGACCTACAATGAGCAGTTCTTC
many,TRBD2,TRBV13,TRBJ2-2,CASSVAGEISGELFF,TGTGCCAGCAGCGTAGCGGGAGAAATTTCCGGGGAGCTGTTTTTT
many,TRBD2,TRBV7-8,TRBJ2-5,CASSPGLAGTGTAQTQYF,TGTGCCAGCAGCCCAGGACTAGCGGGAACGGGAACAGCCCAGACCCAGTACTTC
many,-,TRBV7-8,TRBJ1-5,CASSLDPGAQPQHF,TGTGCCAGCAGCTTAGATCCAGGAGCTCAGCCCCAGCATTTT
-,-,TRBV12-3/TRBV12-4,TRBJ2-1,CASSFQLEAGGNNEQFF,TGTGCCAGCAGTTTTCAATTAGAAGCGGGTGGGAACAATGAGCAGTTCTTC
many,-,TRBV15,TRBJ2-7,CATSRDLVTYEQYF,TGTGCCACCAGCAGAGATTTGGTTACCTACGAGCAGTACTTC
many,-,TRBV7-8,TRBJ1-5,CASSLSGFNQPQHF,TGTGCCAGCAGCTTAAGCGGGTTCAATCAGCCCCAGCATTTT
many,-,TRBV28,TRBJ2-2,CASSVLGGPTGELFF,TGTGCCAGCAGTGTCTTGGGGGGACCGACCGGGGAGCTGTTTTTT
-,TRBD2,TRBV27,TRBJ2-7,CASSSLAGVIHEQYF,TGTGCCAGCAGTTCCCTAGCGGGAGTTATCCACGAGCAGTACTTC
many,-,TRBV21-1,TRBJ2-6,CASSKYTGESGANVLTF,TGTGCCAGCAGCAAATACACGGGGGAGTCTGGGGCCAACGTCCTGACTTTC
many,TRBD2,TRBV20-1,TRBJ2-1,CSAPLGGGSYNEQFF,TGCAGTGCACCGTTGGGGGGAGGGTCCTACAATGAGCAGTTCTTC
many,-,TRBV5-4,TRBJ2-7,CASSSGPTYEQYF,TGTGCCAGCAGCTCTGGGCCTACCTACGAGCAGTACTTC
-,-,TRBV27,TRBJ1-6,CASSNHPISPRSPLHF,TGTGCCAGCTCTAACCACCCTATAAGCCCTCGGTCACCCCTCCACTTT
-,-,TRBV7-6,TRBJ2-7,CASSLWQGINEQYF,TGTGCCAGCAGCTTATGGCAGGGGATCAACGAGCAGTACTTC
many,-,TRBV28,TRBJ2-1,CASSASGIEQFF,TGTGCCAGCAGTGCCTCAGGGATTGAGCAGTTCTTC
-,TRBD1,TRBV27,TRBJ1-4,CATATGSREKLFF,TGTGCCACCGCGACAGGGTCCCGAGAAAAACTGTTTTTT
many,TRBD1,TRBV2,TRBJ1-1,CASSEWDSAMNTEAFF,TGTGCCAGCAGTGAATGGGACAGCGCAATGAACACTGAAGCTTTCTTT
many,TRBD2,TRBV4-1,TRBJ2-7,CASSQEAGESAEQYF,TGCGCCAGCAGCCAAGAGGCGGGAGAATCAGCCGAGCAGTACTTC
-,-,TRBV6-5,TRBJ2-7,CASSYGDRSPSYYEQYF,TGTGCCAGCAGTTACGGGGATCGGTCCCCCTCCTACTACGAGCAGTACTTC
few,-,TRBV29-1,TRBJ2-7,CSVETTVPYEQYF,TGCAGCGTTGAAACGACAGTCCCCTACGAGCAGTACTTC
many,TRBD1,TRBV7-9,TRBJ2-5,CASSSWDRQETQYF,TGTGCCAGCAGCTCCTGGGACAGACAAGAGACCCAGTACTTC
many,TRBD2,TRBV4-1,TRBJ2-1,CASSHFGLAEVNEQFF,TGCGCCAGCAGCCATTTCGGACTAGCGGAGGTCAATGAGCAGTTCTTC
many,-,TRBV7-2,TRBJ2-7,CASSPYGYEQYF,TGTGCCAGCAGCCCGTACGGGTACGAGCAGTACTTC
many,TRBD2,TRBV12-5,TRBJ2-2,CASGLVGGRATGELFF,TGTGCTAGTGGTTTGGTTGGAGGGAGGGCCACCGGGGAGCTGTTTTTT